What follows are 19 T cell receptor beta chains derived from one specimen sequenced in a study of molecular identifiers for immune sequencing clone quantification (dated by TCRdb to the late 2010s). The library came from PCR. Sequencing was carried out with an Illumina HiSeq 4000. TCRdb trimmed the raw reads at Q25, called clones with MiXCR and kept productive beta chains. Every CDR3 protein is listed once, alongside the most common genes and DNA of its rows. In all, the sample holds some 320,000 distinct CDR3 sequences, and 20% to 25% of those were seen once. The top ten clones comprise approximately 0.84% of the sample. Material: naive CD8+ T cells from blood, with Jurkat cell RNA spiked in. Sample cell subset or site, as interpreted from the label and publication: FACS-sorted CD8+CD4-CCR7+CD45RA+ naive T cells. Receptors originate from a human donor in good health. Some libraries in this study had Jurkat cell RNA spiked in.

This clonotype was seen ten or more times. V gene TRBV20-1 combines with J gene TRBJ2-7, with no clear D. Germline V gene sequence: CDR1 DFQATT, CDR2 SNEGSKA (reference sequence). This CDR3 comprises 12 residues. V lost 0 bases, J lost 6 bases, and 9 bases lay in between. The CDR3 loop is CSARDSGAEQYF. For the CDR3, the DNA is TGCAGTGCTAGAGATTCGGGTGCCGAGCAGTACTTC.

This clonotype was found many times. The chain employs TRBV7-9 and TRBJ2-3; 13 positions agree with TRBD2. V lost 8 bases, J lost 0 bases, and 8 bases stayed unmatched. Per germline, CDR1 SEHNR and CDR2 FQNEAQ (reference sequence). The CDR3 runs to 17 residues. CDR3 sequence: CASRAGLAGVSTDTQYF. CDR3 DNA: TGTGCCAGCCGCGCAGGACTAGCGGGAGTAAGCACAGATACGCAGTATTTT.

This clonotype was counted at least ten times. The V gene is TRBV5-4, the J gene TRBJ2-7, with a tentative D call TRBD2 (5 bases). CDR3 length: 12 amino acids. CDR1 is SGHNT, CDR2 YYREEE, per germline (reference sequence). Between the trimmed V and J ends, which lost 4 bases and 7 bases, there was a span of 12 bases. The CDR3 here is CASSGGSREQYF. Written as DNA, the CDR3 is TGTGCCAGCAGCGGAGGCTCCCGGGAGCAGTACTTC.

This clonotype has more than one count but fewer than ten. The rearrangement links TRBV27 to TRBJ2-1; the match to TRBD2 covers 8 bases. The CDR3 extends over 15 amino acids. The ends lost 6 bases at V and 0 bases at J; junction bases unmatched: 4. The V gene's germline CDR1 is MNHEY and CDR2 SMNVEV (reference sequence). CDR3 sequence (DNA): TGTGCCAGCAGGGGACTAGAGAGCTCCTACAATGAGCAGTTCTTC. It encodes CASRGLESSYNEQFF.

There are many counts of this clonotype. The J gene is TRBJ2-5, the V gene TRBV27; no clear D gene. V was shortened by 6 bases and J by 4 bases, with 9 bases between the two germline ends. CDR1 and CDR2 from the germline V gene are MNHEY and SMNVEV (reference sequence). This CDR3 has 12 residues. CDR3 coding DNA: TGTGCCAGCAGAGCCGGGCGAGAGACCCAGTACTTC. Its translation: CASRAGRETQYF.

This clonotype was recorded many times. The DNA for the CDR3 is TGCAGCGTTGAACCTCCGGGACTAGCGGGAAGGGGCCTGGAAGAGACCCAGTACTTC. Translated, it gives CSVEPPGLAGRGLEETQYF. V and J are TRBV29-1 and TRBJ2-5, with 13 nucleotides matching TRBD2. This CDR3 comprises 19 residues. J lost 3 bases, V lost 2 bases, and 15 bases had no gene match. Germline lookup yields CDR1 SQVTM and CDR2 ANQGSEA.

This clonotype was counted many times. The gene calls are TRBV9 and TRBJ2-5; D is uncertain. The V gene's germline CDR1 is SGDLS and CDR2 YYNGEE. The CDR3 runs 14 residues. Trimming pared 3 bases from V and 0 bases from J, leaving 9 bases between. CDR3 loop: CASSADRYQETQYF. The CDR3 coding sequence is TGTGCCAGCAGCGCAGACCGATACCAAGAGACCCAGTACTTC.

This clonotype appeared a few times. The chain couples TRBV19 to TRBJ2-1, with a possible D match to TRBD2 (6 bases). The CDR3 is made up of 16 amino acids. V was pared by 0 bases and J by 6 bases, with 15 bases between. Germline CDR1 and CDR2: LNHDA and SQIVND (reference sequence). CDR3 protein: CASSIDSSRRGNEQFF. CDR3 in DNA: TGTGCCAGTAGTATAGACTCATCACGGAGGGGCAATGAGCAGTTCTTC.

This clonotype was observed many times. The chain links TRBV19 to TRBJ2-3, with D possibly TRBD2 on 7 matching bases. Germline-derived CDR1 and CDR2 are LNHDA and SQIVND (reference sequence). The CDR3 totals 15 residues. Trimming took 2 bases from V and 0 from J, leaving 9 bases between them. The CDR3 sequence: CASSITGGSTDTQYF. The CDR3 DNA reads as TGTGCCAGTAGTATAACGGGGGGCAGCACAGATACGCAGTATTTT.

The rearrangement uses TRBV11-1 and TRBJ2-1; 11 bases match TRBD2. Losses at the gene ends were 5 bases for V and 8 bases for J; bases not matched to a gene: 14. Germline loops: CDR1 SGHAT, CDR2 FQDESV (reference sequence). The length of the CDR3 is 17 residues. The CDR3 sequence: CASSNGPRLAGGDEQFF. The CDR3 DNA is TGTGCCAGCAGCAATGGGCCGAGGCTAGCGGGAGGTGATGAGCAGTTCTTC.

As concerns this clonotype: Given a much more abundant clone one base away, this may be a read error. V usage is TRBV7-9 and J usage is TRBJ2-3; D not certain. V lost 3 bases and J 1 base, leaving 11 bases between the germline ends. The CDR3 runs to 15 residues. Germline assignment: CDR1 SEHNR and CDR2 FQNEAQ (reference sequence). CDR3 sequence (DNA): TGTGCCAGCAGCTTTACTACCATAGGCACAGATACGCAGTATTTT. Residues: CASSFTTIGTDTQYF.

This clonotype appeared many times. In nucleotides, the CDR3 is TGTGCCAGCAGTCAAACCGGCAGCTATGGCTACACCTTC. Protein product: CASSQTGSYGYTF. J is TRBJ1-2 and V is TRBV6-2 or TRBV6-3; D not resolved. V lost 5 bases and J 4 bases, leaving 11 bases between the germline ends. Germline V gives CDR1 MNHEY, CDR2 SVGEGT. The CDR3 has 13 residues.

This clonotype showed up many times. The chain joins TRBV19 to TRBJ1-5; no reliable D call. From germline, CDR1 is LNHDA and CDR2 SQIVND (reference sequence). The CDR3 has 12 amino acids. V dropped 3 bases and J dropped 6 bases, with 6 bases sitting between them. The CDR3 region has the DNA TGTGCCAGTAGTATGTGGGGTCAGCCCCAGCATTTT. Protein product: CASSMWGQPQHF.

The CDR3 DNA follows: TGTGCCAGCAGCTTCCCAGGGGCGGGGGAGCTGTTTTTT. Protein: CASSFPGAGELFF. This rearrangement joins TRBV7-3 to TRBJ2-2, with D possibly being TRBD1 (6 bases). The CDR3 runs to 13 residues. Germline CDR1 and CDR2: SGHTA and FQGTGA. V was pared by 3 bases and J by 8 bases, with 10 bases between. The variable domain in full, completed from reference TRBV7-3 and TRBJ2-2, reads GAGVSQTPSNKVTEKGKYVELRCDPISGHTALYWYRQSLGQGPEFLIYFQGTGAADDSGLPNDRFFAVRPEGSVSTLKIQRTERGDSAVYLCASSFPGAGELFFGEGSRLTVL.

This clonotype came up many times. V usage is TRBV5-4 and J usage is TRBJ2-3, with a weak D call TRBD2 (5 bases). Germline CDR1 and CDR2: SGHNT and YYREEE (reference sequence). The V end was cut by 0 bases, the J end by 3 bases, with 8 bases between. The CDR3 sequence is 14 residues long. CDR3 DNA: TGTGCCAGCAGCTTGGTCCCGGGAACAGATACGCAGTATTTT. Its protein product is CASSLVPGTDTQYF.

V and J are TRBV9 and TRBJ1-6; D gene uncertain. In germline, CDR1 is SGDLS, CDR2 YYNGEE. Trimming removed 5 bases from V and 3 bases from J, with 6 bases in between. CDR3 size: 13 residues. This chain's CDR3 is CASSLGYNSPLHF. CDR3 bases: TGTGCCAGCAGTTTGGGCTATAATTCACCCCTCCACTTT.

V usage is TRBV11-2 and J usage is TRBJ2-1; TRBD2 agrees at 11 bases. After removal of 8 bases from V and 5 bases from J, the junction contained 5 bases not matched to a gene. CDR1 SGHAT and CDR2 FQNNGV come from the germline V gene. This CDR3 spans 14 amino acids. The CDR3 region has the DNA TGTGCCAGCTCAGGGACTAGCGGAGACAATGAGCAGTTCTTC. Protein sequence: CASSGTSGDNEQFF. The full variable domain, completed using reference TRBV11-2 and TRBJ2-1, is EAGVAQSPRYKIIEKRQSVAFWCNPISGHATLYWYQQILGQGPKLLIQFQNNGVVDDSQLPKDRFSAERLKGVDSTLKIQPAKLEDSAVYLCASSGTSGDNEQFFGPGTRLTVL.

The V and J genes are TRBV19 and TRBJ2-3; TRBD2 might be the D (7 bases). Germline lookup yields CDR1 LNHDA and CDR2 SQIVND (reference sequence). CDR3 length: 16 amino acids. The V and J ends lost 2 bases and 4 bases respectively, with 16 bases between them. The CDR3 here is CASSILSGGGADTQYF. The CDR3 DNA follows: TGTGCCAGTAGTATACTTTCCGGCGGGGGCGCAGATACGCAGTATTTT.

The table lists this clonotype with many counts. The chain employs TRBV6-5 and TRBJ1-1, with no clear D. Per the germline V gene, CDR1 is MNHEY and CDR2 is SVGAGI. Deletions cut 1 base from V and 5 bases from J, with 8 bases between. CDR3 length equals 13 residues. For the CDR3, the DNA is TGTGCCAGCAGTTACTTAACGAAGACTGAAGCTTTCTTT. It codes for CASSYLTKTEAFF.